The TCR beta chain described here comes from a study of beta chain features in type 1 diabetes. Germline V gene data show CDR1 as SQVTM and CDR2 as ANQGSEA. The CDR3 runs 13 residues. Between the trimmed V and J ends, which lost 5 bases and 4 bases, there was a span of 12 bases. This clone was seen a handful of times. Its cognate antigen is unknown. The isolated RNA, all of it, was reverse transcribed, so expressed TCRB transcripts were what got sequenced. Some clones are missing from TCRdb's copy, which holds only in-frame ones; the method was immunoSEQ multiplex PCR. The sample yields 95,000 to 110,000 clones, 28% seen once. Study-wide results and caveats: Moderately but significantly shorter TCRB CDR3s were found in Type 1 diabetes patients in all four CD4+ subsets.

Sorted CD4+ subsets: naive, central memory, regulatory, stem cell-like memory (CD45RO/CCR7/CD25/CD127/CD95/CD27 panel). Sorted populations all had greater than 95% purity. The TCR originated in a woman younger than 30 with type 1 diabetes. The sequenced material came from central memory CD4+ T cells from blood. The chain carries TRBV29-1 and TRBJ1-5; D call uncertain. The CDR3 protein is CSVSLQPNQPQHF. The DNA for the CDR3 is TGCAGCGTTTCCCTACAGCCTAATCAGCCCCAGCATTTT.